Below, 32 T cell receptor beta chains from the same sample are listed, as sequenced in a study of CD8 T cells in Susac syndrome. The RNA input was roughly 0.45 to 1 ug, and it was reverse transcribed with random hexamers. TCRdb called the immunoSEQ multiplex PCR reads again in MiXCR, with one record for every CDR3 protein. The data contain some 70,000 distinct CDR3 sequences, 90% to 95% of them singletons. The sample was CD8+ T cells from PBMCs. Source of these receptors: a human donor with multiple sclerosis.

The chain combines TRBV19 with TRBJ2-7; possibly TRBD1 or TRBD2 for D (6 bases each). Trimming shortened V by 4 bases and J by 6 bases, and 10 bases separated the two germline ends. This CDR3 is built from 12 residues. Germline assignment: CDR1 LNHDA and CDR2 SQIVND (reference sequence). CDR3 sequence reads: CASSTGATEQYF. In nucleotides, the CDR3 is TGTGCCAGTAGTACGGGGGCAACCGAGCAGTACTTC.

This chain joins TRBV12-3 or TRBV12-4 and TRBJ2-7; either TRBD1 or TRBD2 may supply D (5 bases each). Between the trimmed V and J ends, which lost 8 bases and 3 bases, there was a span of 11 bases. The CDR3 runs to 12 residues. The CDR3 reads CASSEGIYEQYF. CDR3 coding DNA: TGTGCCAGCTCTGAGGGGATCTACGAGCAGTACTTC.

This chain links TRBV27 with TRBJ1-6; D might be TRBD1 (6 bases). V gave up 3 bases and J gave up 10 bases, with 13 bases separating them. The CDR3 extends over 14 amino acids. Germline loops: CDR1 MNHEY, CDR2 SMNVEV (reference sequence). Here the CDR3 reads CASSLERGRSPLHF. The CDR3 region has the DNA TGTGCCAGCAGTTTGGAGAGGGGGAGGTCACCCCTCCACTTT.

The genes are TRBV2 and TRBJ2-5; D is undetermined. The germline CDR1 and CDR2 sequences are SNHLY and FYNNEI. This CDR3 spans 16 amino acids. The V and J ends lost 7 bases and 5 bases respectively, with 23 bases between them. CDR3 loop: CASITLPRGLWETQYF. The CDR3 nucleotides are TGTGCCAGCATCACCCTTCCGCGTGGGCTGTGGGAGACCCAGTACTTC. The full variable domain, rest sourced from reference TRBV2 and TRBJ2-5, is EPEVTQTPSHQVTQMGQEVILRCVPISNHLYFYWYRQILGQKVEFLVSFYNNEISEKSEIFDDQFSVERPDGSNFTLKIRSTKLEDSAMYFCASITLPRGLWETQYFGPGTRLLVL.

This clonotype was observed a single time. The V gene is TRBV7-9, the J gene TRBJ1-4; 7 bases line up with TRBD1. The CDR3 spans 12 residues. V dropped 5 bases and J dropped 8; count of bases not matched to a gene: 2. Looked up from germline, CDR1 is SEHNR and CDR2 is FQNEAQ (reference sequence). The CDR3 DNA sequence: TGTGCCAGCAGCGGGGACAGCGAAAAACTGTTTTTT. Translated, it gives CASSGDSEKLFF. Full variable domain (outside the CDR3, taken from reference TRBV7-9 and TRBJ1-4): DTGVSQNPRHKITKRGQNVTFRCDPISEHNRLYWYRQTLGQGPEFLTYFQNEAQLEKSRLLSDRFSAERPKGSFSTLEIQRTEQGDSAMYLCASSGDSEKLFFGSGTQLSVL.

This chain links TRBV7-6 with TRBJ1-2; a weak D match, TRBD1 (5 bases). The CDR3 runs 16 residues. Trimming stripped 5 bases from V and 6 bases from J, with 22 bases between. Per the germline V gene, CDR1 is SGHVS and CDR2 is FNYEAQ. The CDR3 here is CASSRRIGTVPDGYTF. In DNA, the CDR3 is TGTGCCAGCAGCAGACGAATAGGGACCGTCCCGGATGGCTACACCTTC.

The J gene is TRBJ2-3, the V gene TRBV25-1; TRBD2 is a possible D gene (6 bases). Trimming removed 6 bases from V and 1 base from J, with 8 bases in between. The CDR3 sequence is 13 residues long. Germline CDR1 and CDR2: MGHDK and SYGVNS. The CDR3 region has the DNA TGTGCCAGCAGGGGGGGAGGCACAGATACGCAGTATTTT. Translation gives CASRGGGTDTQYF.

The chain uses TRBV7-9 and TRBJ2-7; TRBD1 aligns across 8 bases. There are 14 residues in the CDR3. The germline V gene has CDR1 SEHNR and CDR2 FQNEAQ (reference sequence). V lost 5 bases, J lost 1 base, and 4 bases stayed unmatched. CDR3 residues: CASSLGQASYEQYF. CDR3 in DNA: TGTGCCAGCAGCCTGGGACAGGCATCCTACGAGCAGTACTTC. The full variable domain, its missing parts supplied by reference TRBV7-9 and TRBJ2-7, is DTGVSQNPRHKITKRGQNVTFRCDPISEHNRLYWYRQTLGQGPEFLTYFQNEAQLEKSRLLSDRFSAERPKGSFSTLEIQRTEQGDSAMYLCASSLGQASYEQYFGPGTRLTVT.

This clonotype turned up a few times. The chain uses TRBV27 and TRBJ2-7; D is uncertain. From germline, CDR1 is MNHEY and CDR2 SMNVEV (reference sequence). V lost 6 bases to trimming and J lost 4 bases, with 16 bases between them. The CDR3 runs to 14 residues. The CDR3 sequence is CASSTRFPPYEQYF. The CDR3 DNA follows: TGTGCCAGCAGCACCCGATTCCCGCCTTACGAGCAGTACTTC.

This chain connects TRBV9 to TRBJ1-1, with D uncertain. The CDR3 runs 14 residues. CDR1 and CDR2 (germline): SGDLS, YYNGEE. Trimming stripped 3 bases from V and 4 bases from J, with 13 bases between. The DNA of the CDR3 is TGTGCCAGCAGCGCGGCCGAATGGGGCACTGAAGCTTTCTTT. Amino acid sequence: CASSAAEWGTEAFF. Together with reference TRBV9 and TRBJ1-1, the CDR3 gives the full variable domain: DSGVTQTPKHLITATGQRVTLRCSPRSGDLSVYWYQQSLDQGLQFLIQYYNGEERAKGNILERFSAQQFPDLHSELNLSSLELGDSALYFCASSAAEWGTEAFFGQGTRLTVV.

The chain combines TRBV28 with TRBJ2-5; D may be TRBD1 (6 bases). V was trimmed by 4 bases and J by 3 bases, leaving 18 bases between them. The length of the CDR3 is 16 residues. Germline lookup yields CDR1 MDHEN and CDR2 SYDVKM. The CDR3 coding sequence is TGTGCCAGCAGTTCCCCCGGGACATGGCTTGAAGAGACCCAGTACTTC. Translating gives CASSSPGTWLEETQYF.

The chain employs TRBV5-4 and TRBJ2-3; D remains unclear. The germline V gene has CDR1 SGHNT and CDR2 YYREEE (reference sequence). V shed 2 bases and J shed 6 bases, with 10 bases lying between them. The CDR3 spans 13 residues. CDR3 residues: CASSLSPDDTQYF. For the CDR3, the DNA is TGTGCCAGCAGCTTATCACCTGATGATACGCAGTATTTT.

This clonotype was detected only once. The gene calls are TRBV29-1 and TRBJ1-3; 10 nucleotides line up with TRBD1. This CDR3 is 16 amino acids long. With V trimmed by 6 bases and J by 3 bases, 11 bases remained unmatched. The germline gives CDR1 SQVTM, CDR2 ANQGSEA. The CDR3 region is CSVWPGTGVGGNTIYF. The CDR3 nucleotides read TGCAGCGTCTGGCCCGGGACAGGGGTCGGTGGAAACACCATATATTTT. The full variable domain, its missing parts supplied by reference TRBV29-1 and TRBJ1-3, is SAVISQKPSRDICQRGTSLTIQCQVDSQVTMMFWYRQQPGQSLTLIATANQGSEATYESGFVIDKFPISRPNLTFSTLTVSNMSPEDSSIYLCSVWPGTGVGGNTIYFGEGSWLTVV.

The V and J genes are TRBV29-1 and TRBJ1-2; D remains ambiguous. This CDR3 spans 16 amino acids. Germline values: CDR1 SQVTM, CDR2 ANQGSEA. The V end lost 0 bases, the J end lost 1 base, and 15 bases lay between the germline ends. The CDR3 protein is CSVEDGSVRLNYGYTF. The DNA of the CDR3 is TGCAGCGTTGAAGATGGGTCCGTCAGGCTTAACTATGGCTACACCTTC.

This clonotype was found once. The chain uses TRBV29-1 and TRBJ1-2; D gene unclear. The CDR3 is made up of 12 amino acids. Germline V gives CDR1 SQVTM, CDR2 ANQGSEA. The germline V and J ends were trimmed by 2 bases and 4 bases, with 8 bases remaining between them. The CDR3 DNA sequence: TGCAGCGTTGAAAATCGGGGCTATGGCTACACCTTC. Translation: CSVENRGYGYTF.

The chain has TRBV20-1 and TRBJ1-5; D might be TRBD1 (6 bases). This CDR3 contains 16 residues. Germline V gene data show CDR1 as DFQATT and CDR2 as SNEGSKA (reference sequence). V gave up 1 base and J gave up 9 bases, with 22 bases separating them. CDR3 sequence reads: CSARVPSRQEVVPQHF. As DNA, the CDR3 is TGCAGTGCTAGAGTCCCCTCCCGACAGGAGGTAGTGCCCCAGCATTTT.

The V call is TRBV4-3, the J call TRBJ2-3, with a tentative D call TRBD2 (6 bases). V was cut by 1 base and J by 10 bases, with 15 bases left in between. The CDR3 is 14 amino acids. Germline V gene data show CDR1 as LGHNA and CDR2 as YSLEER. Here the CDR3 DNA reads TGCGCCAGCAGCCAAGGGCGGGGCCCGACCCCGCAGTATTTT. Encoded protein: CASSQGRGPTPQYF.

The chain combines TRBV12-3 or TRBV12-4 with TRBJ1-2, with 8 bases that match TRBD1. V lost 6 bases and J lost 7; bases outside the gene matches: 7. The CDR3 is 13 amino acids. CDR3 residues: CASSLDRVGGYTF. In nucleotides, the CDR3 is TGTGCCAGCAGCCTGGACAGGGTGGGTGGCTACACCTTC.

This rearrangement joins TRBV9 to TRBJ2-3; D remains unclear. The CDR3 length is 15 residues. Germline V gene data show CDR1 as SGDLS and CDR2 as YYNGEE. V lost 3 bases, J lost 1 base, and 12 bases lay in between. This chain's CDR3 is CASSAFGVGTDTQYF. CDR3 coding DNA: TGTGCCAGCAGCGCGTTTGGGGTAGGCACAGATACGCAGTATTTT.

The gene calls are TRBV30 and TRBJ2-7; 10 bases match TRBD2. Germline V lookup: CDR1 GTSNPN, CDR2 SVGIG (reference sequence). The CDR3 sequence is 15 residues long. J lost 7 bases, V lost 0 bases, and 9 bases had no gene match. CDR3 DNA: TGTGCCTGGAGTGTCGGAGCGGGGGGGCCGATAGAGCAGTACTTC. This encodes CAWSVGAGGPIEQYF.

This sequence joins TRBV29-1 and TRBJ2-2; the D gene is possibly TRBD2 (5 bases). The CDR3 sequence is 13 residues long. CDR1 is SQVTM, CDR2 ANQGSEA, per germline. The V end was cut by 4 bases, the J end by 2 bases, with 8 bases between. CDR3 protein: CSVVSGNTGELFF. CDR3 in DNA: TGCAGCGTTGTATCGGGAAACACCGGGGAGCTGTTTTTT.

The genes are TRBV20-1 and TRBJ2-7; D gene unclear. V lost 4 bases and J lost 2, with 12 bases in between. The CDR3 is 13 amino acids. CDR1 is DFQATT and CDR2 is SNEGSKA in the germline V gene (reference sequence). In DNA, the CDR3 is TGCAGTGCTAAGGTTACAGTCACCTACGAGCAGTACTTC. It encodes CSAKVTVTYEQYF.

V and J are TRBV6-2 or TRBV6-3 and TRBJ2-1; D gene uncertain. The V end lost 7 bases, the J end lost 4 bases, and 5 bases lay between the germline ends. Per the germline V gene, CDR1 is MNHEY and CDR2 is SVGEGT. This CDR3 region has 11 residues. This CDR3 is CASTTYNEQFF. Here the CDR3 DNA reads TGTGCCAGCACTACATACAATGAGCAGTTCTTC.

The genes are TRBV28 and TRBJ2-1, with TRBD2 matching 12 bases. The CDR3 sequence is 16 residues long. Germline loops: CDR1 MDHEN, CDR2 SYDVKM. The junction had 11 bases not matched to a gene; V was cut back by 5 bases and J by 9 bases. DNA for the CDR3: TGTGCCAGCAGTCCGATCACGGAGGGACTAGCGGGTGAGCAGTTCTTC. Translation gives CASSPITEGLAGEQFF. The full variable domain, rest sourced from reference TRBV28 and TRBJ2-1, is DVKVTQSSRYLVKRTGEKVFLECVQDMDHENMFWYRQDPGLGLRLIYFSYDVKMKEKGDIPEGYSVSREKKERFSLILESASTNQTSMYLCASSPITEGLAGEQFFGPGTRLTVL.

This chain joins TRBV27 and TRBJ1-5, with TRBD1 as a possible D gene (6 bases). Germline lookup yields CDR1 MNHEY and CDR2 SMNVEV (reference sequence). This CDR3 has 15 residues. The V gene lost 4 bases and the J gene lost 2 bases, with 12 bases spanning the gap. The chain's CDR3 is CASSSLYRGNQPQHF. The DNA of the CDR3 is TGTGCCAGCAGTTCCCTCTACAGGGGCAATCAGCCCCAGCATTTT.

The rearrangement joins TRBV5-4 to TRBJ1-2; TRBD1 might be the D (6 bases). Trimming stripped 1 base from V and 2 bases from J, with 12 bases between. The CDR3 runs to 15 residues. The V gene's germline CDR1 is SGHNT and CDR2 YYREEE (reference sequence). Written as DNA, the CDR3 is TGTGCCAGCAGCTTGCTCCTGGACAGCAACTATGGCTACACCTTC. Amino acid sequence: CASSLLLDSNYGYTF.

The chain is built from TRBV5-1 and TRBJ1-1; D gene unclear. The germline gives CDR1 SGHRS, CDR2 YFSETQ. V gave up 4 bases and J gave up 4 bases, with 5 bases separating them. CDR3 size: 11 residues. CDR3 protein: CASSTGTEAFF. CDR3 bases: TGCGCCAGCAGCACCGGCACTGAAGCTTTCTTT.

The chain carries TRBV27 and TRBJ2-7; unclear D gene. Per the germline V gene, CDR1 is MNHEY and CDR2 is SMNVEV (reference sequence). This CDR3 region has 12 residues. V gave up 4 bases and J gave up 6 bases, with 10 bases separating them. The CDR3 DNA sequence: TGTGCCAGCAGTTCGCGGACCCTCGAGCAGTACTTC. Translation: CASSSRTLEQYF.

V usage is TRBV27 and J usage is TRBJ1-6, with a possible D match to TRBD1 (5 bases). This CDR3 contains 12 residues. Germline V gene data show CDR1 as MNHEY and CDR2 as SMNVEV (reference sequence). Deletions cut 6 bases from V and 9 bases from J, with 9 bases between. CDR3 sequence reads: CASRTTGSPLHF. In nucleotides, the CDR3 is TGTGCCAGCAGGACAACAGGTTCACCCCTCCACTTT.

V gene TRBV3-1 combines with J gene TRBJ2-1, with D possibly TRBD1 on 5 matching bases. V dropped 2 bases and J dropped 14 bases, with 13 bases sitting between them. Per germline, CDR1 LGHDT and CDR2 YNNKEL (reference sequence). CDR3 length: 12 residues. The CDR3 is CASSQWGRLEFF. The CDR3 nucleotides read TGTGCCAGCAGCCAATGGGGCCGCCTGGAGTTCTTC.

This clonotype was seen only once. This chain links TRBV27 with TRBJ2-1, with TRBD2 identical over 9 bases. CDR1 is MNHEY and CDR2 is SMNVEV in the germline V gene (reference sequence). The CDR3 has 14 amino acids. V shed 2 bases, J shed 12 bases, and the junction held 8 bases outside the gene matches. CDR3 protein: CASSLDASGVRQFF. For the CDR3, the DNA is TGTGCCAGCAGTTTAGATGCTAGCGGGGTGAGGCAGTTCTTC.

V is TRBV6-2 or TRBV6-3 and J is TRBJ2-1; TRBD2 aligns across 7 bases. The trim removed 5 bases at V and 4 bases at J, leaving 8 bases unmatched. Germline V gene sequence: CDR1 MNHEY, CDR2 SVGEGT. This CDR3 contains 15 residues. CDR3 loop: CASSPERETYNEQFF. The CDR3 region has the DNA TGTGCCAGCAGTCCGGAGCGGGAAACTTACAATGAGCAGTTCTTC.